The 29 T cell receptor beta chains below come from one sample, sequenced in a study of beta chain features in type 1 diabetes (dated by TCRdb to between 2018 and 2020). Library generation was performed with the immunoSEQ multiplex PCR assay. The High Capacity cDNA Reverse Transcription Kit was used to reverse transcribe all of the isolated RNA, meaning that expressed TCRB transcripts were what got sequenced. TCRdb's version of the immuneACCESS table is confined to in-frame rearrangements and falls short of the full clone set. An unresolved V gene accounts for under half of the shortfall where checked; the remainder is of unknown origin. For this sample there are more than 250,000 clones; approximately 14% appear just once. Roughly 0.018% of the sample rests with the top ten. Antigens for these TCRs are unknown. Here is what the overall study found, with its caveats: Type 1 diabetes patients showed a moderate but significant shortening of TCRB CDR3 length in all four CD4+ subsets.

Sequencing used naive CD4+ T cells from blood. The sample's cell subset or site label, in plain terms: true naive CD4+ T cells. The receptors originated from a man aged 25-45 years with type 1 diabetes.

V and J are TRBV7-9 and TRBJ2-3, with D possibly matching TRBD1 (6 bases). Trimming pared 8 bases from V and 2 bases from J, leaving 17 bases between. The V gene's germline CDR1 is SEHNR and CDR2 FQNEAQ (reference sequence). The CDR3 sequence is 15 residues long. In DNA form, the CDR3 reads TGTGCCAGCGGGGGTACAGGGTCTTACACAGATACGCAGTATTTT. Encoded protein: CASGGTGSYTDTQYF.

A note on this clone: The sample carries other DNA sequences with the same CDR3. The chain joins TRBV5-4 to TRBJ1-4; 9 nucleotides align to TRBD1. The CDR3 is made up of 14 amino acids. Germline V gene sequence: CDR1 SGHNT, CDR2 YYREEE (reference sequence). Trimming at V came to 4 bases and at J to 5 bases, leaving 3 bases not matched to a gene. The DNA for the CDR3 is TGTGCCAGCAGCCCGGACAGGGGAAATGAAAAACTGTTTTTT. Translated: CASSPDRGNEKLFF.

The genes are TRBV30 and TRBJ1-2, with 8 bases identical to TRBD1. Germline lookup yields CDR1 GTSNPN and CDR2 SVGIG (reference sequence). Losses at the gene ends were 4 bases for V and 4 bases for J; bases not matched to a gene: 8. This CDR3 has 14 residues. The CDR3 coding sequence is TGTGCCTGGACTGCTCCCGGGACAGGCTATGGCTACACCTTC. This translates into CAWTAPGTGYGYTF.

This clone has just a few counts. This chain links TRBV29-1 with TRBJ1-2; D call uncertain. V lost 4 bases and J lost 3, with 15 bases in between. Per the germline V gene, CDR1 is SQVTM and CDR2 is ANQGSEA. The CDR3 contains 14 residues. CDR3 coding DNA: TGCAGCGTTGTAGGAGGGCTCGATTACTATGGCTACACCTTC. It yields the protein CSVVGGLDYYGYTF. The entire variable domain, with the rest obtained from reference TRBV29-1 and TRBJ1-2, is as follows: SAVISQKPSRDICQRGTSLTIQCQVDSQVTMMFWYRQQPGQSLTLIATANQGSEATYESGFVIDKFPISRPNLTFSTLTVSNMSPEDSSIYLCSVVGGLDYYGYTFGSGTRLTVV.

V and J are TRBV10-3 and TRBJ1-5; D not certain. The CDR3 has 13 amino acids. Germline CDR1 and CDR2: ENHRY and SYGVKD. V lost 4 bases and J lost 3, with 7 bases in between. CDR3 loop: CAISASLNQPQHF. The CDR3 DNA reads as TGTGCCATCAGTGCGTCCCTCAATCAGCCCCAGCATTTT.

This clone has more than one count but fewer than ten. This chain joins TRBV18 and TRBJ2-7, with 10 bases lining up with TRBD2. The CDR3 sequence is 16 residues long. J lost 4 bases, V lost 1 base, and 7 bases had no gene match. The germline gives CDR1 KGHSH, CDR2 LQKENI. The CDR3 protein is CASSPRSSGSRYEQYF. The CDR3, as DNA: TGTGCCAGCTCACCACGCTCTAGCGGGAGTCGATACGAGCAGTACTTC.

CDR3 coding DNA: TGTGCCTGGAGCACTAGCGGAACCTACAATGAGCAGTTCTTC. Translation gives CAWSTSGTYNEQFF. The V call is TRBV30, the J call TRBJ2-1; 8 bases align to TRBD2. Germline values: CDR1 GTSNPN, CDR2 SVGIG (reference sequence). The CDR3 totals 14 residues. J gave up 2 bases and V 3 bases, and 3 bases lay outside the gene matches.

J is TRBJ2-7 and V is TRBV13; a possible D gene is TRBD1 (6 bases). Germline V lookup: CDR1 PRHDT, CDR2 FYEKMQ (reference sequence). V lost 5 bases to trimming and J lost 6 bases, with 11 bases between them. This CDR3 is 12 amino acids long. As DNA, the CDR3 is TGTGCCAGCAGCCCAGGGGTCGGCGAGCAGTACTTC. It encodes CASSPGVGEQYF.

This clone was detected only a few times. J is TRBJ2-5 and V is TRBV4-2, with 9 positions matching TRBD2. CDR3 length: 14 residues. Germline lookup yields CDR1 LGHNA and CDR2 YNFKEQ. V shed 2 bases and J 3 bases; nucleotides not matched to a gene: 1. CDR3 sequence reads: CASSQSSGKETQYF. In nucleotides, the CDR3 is TGTGCCAGCAGCCAATCTAGCGGGAAAGAGACCCAGTACTTC.

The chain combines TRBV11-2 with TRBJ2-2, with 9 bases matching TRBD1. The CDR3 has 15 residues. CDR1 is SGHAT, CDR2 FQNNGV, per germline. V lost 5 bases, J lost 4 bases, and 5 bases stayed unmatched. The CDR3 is CASSRGQGRTGELFF. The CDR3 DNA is TGTGCCAGCAGCCGCGGACAGGGGCGCACCGGGGAGCTGTTTTTT.

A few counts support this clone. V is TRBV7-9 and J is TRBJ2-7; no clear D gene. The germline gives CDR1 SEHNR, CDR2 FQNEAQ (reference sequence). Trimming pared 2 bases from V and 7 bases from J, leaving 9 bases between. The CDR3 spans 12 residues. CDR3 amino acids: CASSLSPGEQYF. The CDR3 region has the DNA TGTGCCAGCAGCTTAAGCCCCGGGGAGCAGTACTTC.

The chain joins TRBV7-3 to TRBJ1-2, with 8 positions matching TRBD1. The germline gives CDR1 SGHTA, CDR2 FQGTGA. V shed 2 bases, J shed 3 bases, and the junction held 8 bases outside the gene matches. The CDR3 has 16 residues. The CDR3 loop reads CASSLSPTGDDYGYTF. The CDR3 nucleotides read TGTGCCAGCAGCTTATCCCCGACAGGGGATGACTATGGCTACACCTTC.

CDR3 region: CASSPKGGGPPEQFF. The CDR3 DNA is TGTGCCAGCAGCCCAAAAGGGGGAGGGCCGCCTGAGCAGTTCTTC. The chain couples TRBV4-2 to TRBJ2-1, with D perhaps TRBD2 (7 bases). With 4 bases removed from V and 9 bases from J, the gap between germline ends came to 19 bases. Germline V CDR1 and CDR2: LGHNA, YNFKEQ. The CDR3 length is 15 residues.

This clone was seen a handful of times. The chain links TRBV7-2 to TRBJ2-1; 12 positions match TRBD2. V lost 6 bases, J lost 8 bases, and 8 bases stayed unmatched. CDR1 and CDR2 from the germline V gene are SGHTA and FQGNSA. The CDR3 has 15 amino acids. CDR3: CASRRLAGVSDEQFF. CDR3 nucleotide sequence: TGTGCCAGCAGGAGACTAGCGGGAGTGTCCGATGAGCAGTTCTTC.

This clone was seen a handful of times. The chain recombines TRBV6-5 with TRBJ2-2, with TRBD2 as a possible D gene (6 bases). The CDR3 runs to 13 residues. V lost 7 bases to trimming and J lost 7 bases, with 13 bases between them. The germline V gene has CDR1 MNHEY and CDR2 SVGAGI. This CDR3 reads CASINGGSGELFF. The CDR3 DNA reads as TGTGCCAGCATCAATGGGGGGAGCGGGGAGCTGTTTTTT.

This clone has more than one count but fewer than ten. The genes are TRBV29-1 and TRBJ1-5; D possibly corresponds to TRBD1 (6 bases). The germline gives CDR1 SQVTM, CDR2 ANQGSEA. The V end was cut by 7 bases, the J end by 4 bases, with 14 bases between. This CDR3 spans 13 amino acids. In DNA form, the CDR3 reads TGCAGCGCGGGGGGGCAGCGGAATCAGCCCCAGCATTTT. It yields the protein CSAGGQRNQPQHF.

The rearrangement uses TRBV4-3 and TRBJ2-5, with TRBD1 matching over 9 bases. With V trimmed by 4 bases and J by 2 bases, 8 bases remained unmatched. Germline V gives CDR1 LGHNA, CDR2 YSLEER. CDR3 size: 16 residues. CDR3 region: CASSLIAGQGQETQYF. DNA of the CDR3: TGCGCCAGCAGCCTTATTGCGGGACAGGGTCAAGAGACCCAGTACTTC.

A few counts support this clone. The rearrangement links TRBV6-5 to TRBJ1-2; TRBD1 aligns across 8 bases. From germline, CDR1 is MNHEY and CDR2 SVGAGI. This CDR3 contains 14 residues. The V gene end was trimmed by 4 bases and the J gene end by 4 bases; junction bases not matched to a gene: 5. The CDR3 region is CASSSSGTGYGYTF. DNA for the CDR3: TGTGCCAGCAGTTCCTCCGGGACAGGCTATGGCTACACCTTC.

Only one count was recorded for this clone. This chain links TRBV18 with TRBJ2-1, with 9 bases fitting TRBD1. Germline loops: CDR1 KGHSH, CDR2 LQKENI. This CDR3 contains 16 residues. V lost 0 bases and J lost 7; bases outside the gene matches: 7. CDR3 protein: CASSPPGDRVVNEQFF. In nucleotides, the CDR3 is TGTGCCAGCTCACCACCGGGGGACAGGGTAGTGAATGAGCAGTTCTTC.

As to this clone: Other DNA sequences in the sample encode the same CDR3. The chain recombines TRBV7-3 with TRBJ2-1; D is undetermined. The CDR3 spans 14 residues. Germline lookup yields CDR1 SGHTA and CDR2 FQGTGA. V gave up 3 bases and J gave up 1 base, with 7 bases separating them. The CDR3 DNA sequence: TGTGCCAGCAGCTTCGGCGGATCCTACAATGAGCAGTTCTTC. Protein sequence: CASSFGGSYNEQFF. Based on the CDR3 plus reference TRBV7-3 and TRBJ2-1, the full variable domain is GAGVSQTPSNKVTEKGKYVELRCDPISGHTALYWYRQSLGQGPEFLIYFQGTGAADDSGLPNDRFFAVRPEGSVSTLKIQRTERGDSAVYLCASSFGGSYNEQFFGPGTRLTVL.

Written as DNA, the CDR3 is TGCGCCAGCAGCTGGGGGGAGGGGTGGCATGAGCAGTTCTTC. As protein: CASSWGEGWHEQFF. This sequence joins TRBV5-1 and TRBJ2-1; 7 bases align to TRBD2. The ends lost 3 bases at V and 8 bases at J; junction bases unmatched: 8. The CDR3 sequence is 14 residues long. The germline V gene has CDR1 SGHRS and CDR2 YFSETQ.

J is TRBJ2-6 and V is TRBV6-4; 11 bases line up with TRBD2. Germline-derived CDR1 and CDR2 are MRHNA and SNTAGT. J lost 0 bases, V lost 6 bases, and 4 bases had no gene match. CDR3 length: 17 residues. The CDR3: CASSQLAGASGANVLTF. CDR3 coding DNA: TGTGCCAGCAGCCAACTAGCGGGAGCCTCTGGGGCCAACGTCCTGACTTTC.

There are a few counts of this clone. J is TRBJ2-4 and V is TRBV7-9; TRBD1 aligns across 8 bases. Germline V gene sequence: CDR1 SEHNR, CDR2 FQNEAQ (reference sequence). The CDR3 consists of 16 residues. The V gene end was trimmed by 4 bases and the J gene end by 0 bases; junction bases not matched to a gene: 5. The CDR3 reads CASSSTGALAKNIQYF. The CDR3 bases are TGTGCCAGCAGCTCGACAGGGGCCTTAGCCAAAAACATTCAGTACTTC.

This chain's CDR3 is CASSARTGNEKLFF. As DNA, the CDR3 is TGTGCCAGCAGTGCAAGGACAGGGAATGAAAAACTGTTTTTT. The rearrangement uses TRBV2 and TRBJ1-4; 8 bases agree with TRBD1. J gave up 5 bases and V 4 bases, and 3 bases lay outside the gene matches. Germline V lookup: CDR1 SNHLY, CDR2 FYNNEI. This CDR3 spans 14 amino acids.

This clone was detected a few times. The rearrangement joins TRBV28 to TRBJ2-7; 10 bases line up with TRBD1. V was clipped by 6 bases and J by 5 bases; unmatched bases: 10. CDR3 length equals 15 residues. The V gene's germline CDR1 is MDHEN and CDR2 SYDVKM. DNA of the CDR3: TGTGCCAGCAGCCCAGGGGGACAGGGGTTCCACGAGCAGTACTTC. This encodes CASSPGGQGFHEQYF.

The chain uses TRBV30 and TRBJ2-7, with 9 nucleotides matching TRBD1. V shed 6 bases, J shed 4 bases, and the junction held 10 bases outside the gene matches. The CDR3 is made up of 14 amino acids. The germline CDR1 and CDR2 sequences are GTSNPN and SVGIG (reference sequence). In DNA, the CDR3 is TGTGCCTGCAAACCGGGACAGGGAGTATACGAGCAGTACTTC. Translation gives CACKPGQGVYEQYF.

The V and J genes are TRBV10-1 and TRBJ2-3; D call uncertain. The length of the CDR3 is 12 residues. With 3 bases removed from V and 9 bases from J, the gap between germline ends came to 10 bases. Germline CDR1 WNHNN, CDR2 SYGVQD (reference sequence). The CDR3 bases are TGCGCCAGCAGTGAAACCGGGTTAACGCAGTATTTT. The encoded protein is CASSETGLTQYF.

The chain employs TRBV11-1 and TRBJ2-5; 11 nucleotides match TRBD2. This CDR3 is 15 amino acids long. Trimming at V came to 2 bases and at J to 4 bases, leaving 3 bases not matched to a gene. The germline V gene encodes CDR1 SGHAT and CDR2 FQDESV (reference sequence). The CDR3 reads CASSLSGLAGETQYF. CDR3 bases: TGTGCCAGCAGCTTAAGTGGACTAGCGGGAGAGACCCAGTACTTC.

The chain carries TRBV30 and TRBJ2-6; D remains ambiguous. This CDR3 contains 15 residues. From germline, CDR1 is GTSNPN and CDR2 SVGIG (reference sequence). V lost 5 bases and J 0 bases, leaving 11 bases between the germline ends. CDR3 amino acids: CAWQNIFSGANVLTF. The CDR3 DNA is TGTGCCTGGCAGAACATCTTCTCTGGGGCCAACGTCCTGACTTTC.